The 21 T cell receptor beta chains presented below share a single source sample, sequenced in a study of blood T cell repertoires in COVID-19. Clones were sequenced by immunoSEQ multiplex PCR, and TCRdb holds only the in-frame ones, with some missing. Of roughly 380,000 clones listed, about 88% are singletons. Sequenced sample: peripheral blood. The receptors come from a woman aged 35 to 49 with COVID-19, enrolled during active disease.

The chain couples TRBV27 to TRBJ2-7, with D tentatively TRBD2 (5 bases). Germline assignment: CDR1 MNHEY and CDR2 SMNVEV (reference sequence). There are 15 residues in the CDR3. Trimming stripped 0 bases from V and 6 bases from J, with 15 bases between. The CDR3 DNA reads TGTGCCAGCAGTTTATCTGGTCTAGCCCTCCGCGAGCAGTACTTC. Its protein is CASSLSGLALREQYF.

This chain links TRBV5-1 with TRBJ1-2; TRBD1 aligns across 10 bases. The germline V gene encodes CDR1 SGHRS and CDR2 YFSETQ. Trimming at V came to 0 bases and at J to 2 bases, leaving 1 base not matched to a gene. This CDR3 has 15 amino acids. The CDR3 sequence: CASSLGDRGNYGYTF. CDR3 nucleotides: TGCGCCAGCAGCTTGGGGGACAGGGGAAACTATGGCTACACCTTC.

The gene calls are TRBV5-1 and TRBJ2-7; maybe TRBD1 (6 bases). Germline V gene data show CDR1 as SGHRS and CDR2 as YFSETQ. Trimming removed 2 bases at V and 2 bases at J, with 17 bases between. This CDR3 comprises 16 residues. The DNA for the CDR3 is TGCGCCAGCAGCTTAGACGGGACAACCAGAACCTACGAGCAGTACTTC. Its protein is CASSLDGTTRTYEQYF.

This clone came up once. V usage is TRBV27 and J usage is TRBJ2-2; the D gene is possibly TRBD1 (7 bases). There are 14 residues in the CDR3. The V and J ends lost 2 bases and 4 bases respectively, with 8 bases between them. Germline values: CDR1 MNHEY, CDR2 SMNVEV (reference sequence). The CDR3 loop reads CASSLQGGTGELFF. The DNA of the CDR3 is TGTGCCAGCAGTTTACAGGGGGGCACCGGGGAGCTGTTTTTT.

This rearrangement joins TRBV24-1 to TRBJ2-5; 13 bases are a match to TRBD2. In germline, CDR1 is KGHDR, CDR2 SFDVKD. The V and J ends lost 6 bases and 4 bases, in that order; junction bases with no gene match: 7. CDR3 length equals 16 residues. This CDR3 reads CATSKGLAGSTETQYF. In DNA form, the CDR3 reads TGTGCCACCAGTAAGGGACTAGCGGGATCCACAGAGACCCAGTACTTC.

This chain links TRBV5-6 with TRBJ2-5; maybe TRBD1 (6 bases). The germline CDR1 and CDR2 sequences are SGHDT and YYEEEE. V was trimmed by 1 base and J by 5 bases, leaving 9 bases between them. There are 13 residues in the CDR3. DNA for the CDR3: TGTGCCAGCAGCTTGAGGGGGTGGGAGACCCAGTACTTC. Translated: CASSLRGWETQYF.

The chain uses TRBV2 and TRBJ1-2; D unresolved. The germline V and J ends were trimmed by 2 bases and 6 bases, with 10 bases remaining between them. The CDR3 is 13 residues long. Germline-derived CDR1 and CDR2 are SNHLY and FYNNEI. CDR3 nucleotide sequence: TGTGCCAGCAGTGAACTTTTAGTCGATGGCTACACCTTC. Translation gives CASSELLVDGYTF.

The chain carries TRBV9 and TRBJ1-1, with 10 nucleotides matching TRBD1. Trimming cost V 0 bases and J 1 base; bases outside gene matches: 3. Germline values: CDR1 SGDLS, CDR2 YYNGEE. This CDR3 spans 16 amino acids. CDR3 in amino acids: CASSVGQGAKNTEAFF. CDR3 sequence (DNA): TGTGCCAGCAGCGTAGGACAGGGGGCAAAGAACACTGAAGCTTTCTTT.

V gene TRBV29-1 combines with J gene TRBJ2-5; the D is unclear. CDR1 is SQVTM, CDR2 ANQGSEA, per germline. CDR3 length: 10 residues. The ends were cut back, 4 bases at V and 5 bases at J, with 5 bases in the middle. CDR3 residues: CSVGVETQYF. DNA of the CDR3: TGCAGCGTTGGAGTGGAGACCCAGTACTTC.

The rearrangement joins TRBV6-5 to TRBJ2-2; 8 bases align to TRBD1. Looked up from germline, CDR1 is MNHEY and CDR2 is SVGAGI. V trimming: 7 bases; J trimming: 6 bases; junction bases outside the gene matches: 4. This CDR3 has 13 residues. In DNA form, the CDR3 reads TGTGCCAGCAAAGGACAGGGTGCCGGGGAGCTGTTTTTT. Translation: CASKGQGAGELFF.

The V and J genes are TRBV12-5 and TRBJ2-7, with D maybe TRBD2 (6 bases). There are 17 residues in the CDR3. The germline gives CDR1 LGHNT, CDR2 FRNRAP. Trimming stripped 6 bases from V and 2 bases from J, with 23 bases between. CDR3 protein: CASGRKNGREPPYEQYF. Here the CDR3 DNA reads TGTGCTAGTGGCCGTAAAAATGGACGGGAGCCTCCCTACGAGCAGTACTTC.

The chain employs TRBV3-1 (or the pseudogene TRBV3-2) and TRBJ1-1; no clear D gene. Trimming took off 4 bases at V and 1 base at J, with 13 bases between the two ends. CDR1 LGHDT and CDR2 YNNKEL come from the germline V gene (reference sequence). CDR3 size: 15 residues. CDR3 sequence: CASSPPSVGNTEAFF. CDR3 nucleotide sequence: TGTGCCAGCAGCCCTCCCTCGGTCGGGAACACTGAAGCTTTCTTT.

This chain connects TRBV19 to TRBJ1-2; perhaps TRBD1 as D (6 bases). In germline, CDR1 is LNHDA, CDR2 SQIVND (reference sequence). With 0 bases removed from V and 6 bases from J, the gap between germline ends came to 23 bases. The CDR3 totals 18 residues. CDR3 nucleotides: TGTGCCAGTAGTATAGACCCATTCGCCGGGGGGCGGATTAATGGCTACACCTTC. Its protein product is CASSIDPFAGGRINGYTF. The full variable domain, rest sourced from reference TRBV19 and TRBJ1-2, is DGGITQSPKYLFRKEGQNVTLSCEQNLNHDAMYWYRQDPGQGLRLIYYSQIVNDFQKGDIAEGYSVSREKKESFPLTVTSAQKNPTAFYLCASSIDPFAGGRINGYTFGSGTRLTVV.

Details on this clone: Because the CDR3's place on the DNA is in doubt, the DNA is left out and the CDR3 is given as listed by TCRdb. This chain joins TRBV27 and TRBJ1-4; the listed D gene, TRBD1, was not tested against the DNA. CDR1 is MNHEY and CDR2 is SMNVEV in the germline V gene (reference sequence). 14 amino acids form the CDR3, both terminal residues included. This CDR3 reads CASSSSDRGSQLFF.

This chain links TRBV19 with TRBJ1-2; weak D call: TRBD1 (6 bases). Germline values: CDR1 LNHDA, CDR2 SQIVND (reference sequence). This CDR3 spans 13 amino acids. V lost 7 bases, J lost 8 bases, and 17 bases lay in between. The CDR3: CASTPGTPRGYTF. The CDR3 DNA sequence: TGTGCCAGTACCCCCGGGACACCACGAGGCTACACCTTC.

V usage is TRBV28 and J usage is TRBJ1-6; no definite D call. The CDR3 spans 13 residues. Germline V lookup: CDR1 MDHEN, CDR2 SYDVKM. V lost 3 bases to trimming and J lost 4 bases, with 4 bases between them. CDR3 residues: CASSLTYNSPLHF. The DNA of the CDR3 is TGTGCCAGCAGTTTGACTTATAATTCACCCCTCCACTTT. The whole variable domain, remainder taken from reference TRBV28 and TRBJ1-6, is DVKVTQSSRYLVKRTGEKVFLECVQDMDHENMFWYRQDPGLGLRLIYFSYDVKMKEKGDIPEGYSVSREKKERFSLILESASTNQTSMYLCASSLTYNSPLHFGNGTRLTVT.

J is TRBJ1-2 and V is TRBV30; D might be TRBD1 (5 bases). CDR3 size: 13 residues. Between the trimmed V and J ends, which lost 1 base and 6 bases, there was a span of 12 bases. Germline lookup yields CDR1 GTSNPN and CDR2 SVGIG (reference sequence). DNA of the CDR3: TGTGCCTGGAGTGGATTCCAAGGGGATGGCTACACCTTC. Translating it yields CAWSGFQGDGYTF. The full variable domain, its missing parts supplied by reference TRBV30 and TRBJ1-2, is SQTIHQWPATLVQPVGSPLSLECTVEGTSNPNLYWYRQAAGRGLQLLFYSVGIGQISSEVPQNLSASRPQDRQFILSSKKLLLSDSGFYLCAWSGFQGDGYTFGSGTRLTVV.

The V and J genes are TRBV18 and TRBJ1-1; TRBD1 matches at 7 bases. CDR1 and CDR2 from the germline V gene are KGHSH and LQKENI. The CDR3 is 16 amino acids. Germline trimming cut 0 bases from V and 6 bases from J; bases unmatched to any gene: 10. The CDR3 DNA reads as TGTGCCAGCTCACCACCGAAGGGGGCCGGGGGCGCTGAAGCTTTCTTT. Translation gives CASSPPKGAGGAEAFF.

Here the CDR3 reads CASSFSARSGEGYTF. In nucleotides, the CDR3 is TGTGCCAGCAGCTTTTCGGCCAGGTCCGGCGAGGGCTACACCTTC. The chain has TRBV12-1 and TRBJ1-2; the D segment call TRBD1 is taken from the table without a DNA check. TRBV12-1 is annotated as a pseudogene. The CDR3 consists of 15 residues.

CDR3 amino acids: CASSLTGVSGGYTF. CDR3 bases: TGTGCCAGCAGCCTCACAGGGGTTTCGGGTGGCTACACCTTC. The V and J genes are TRBV7-9 and TRBJ1-2, with 7 bases that match TRBD1. The CDR3 consists of 14 residues. Trimming cost V 5 bases and J 7 bases; bases outside gene matches: 10. Germline V lookup: CDR1 SEHNR, CDR2 FQNEAQ (reference sequence).

This clone was observed a few times. The chain combines TRBV5-8 with TRBJ1-2; D is undetermined. The CDR3 length is 12 residues. Germline lookup yields CDR1 SGHTS and CDR2 YDEGEE. V was cut by 1 base and J by 4 bases, with 5 bases left in between. CDR3 sequence (DNA): TGTGCCAGCAGCTTGTCGGTCTATGGCTACACCTTC. Translation: CASSLSVYGYTF. Filled out from reference TRBV5-8 and TRBJ1-2, the complete variable domain reads EAGVTQSPTHLIKTRGQQATLRCSPISGHTSVYWYQQALGLGLQFLLWYDEGEERNRGNFPPRFSGRQFPNYSSELNVNALELEDSALYLCASSLSVYGYTFGSGTRLTVV.